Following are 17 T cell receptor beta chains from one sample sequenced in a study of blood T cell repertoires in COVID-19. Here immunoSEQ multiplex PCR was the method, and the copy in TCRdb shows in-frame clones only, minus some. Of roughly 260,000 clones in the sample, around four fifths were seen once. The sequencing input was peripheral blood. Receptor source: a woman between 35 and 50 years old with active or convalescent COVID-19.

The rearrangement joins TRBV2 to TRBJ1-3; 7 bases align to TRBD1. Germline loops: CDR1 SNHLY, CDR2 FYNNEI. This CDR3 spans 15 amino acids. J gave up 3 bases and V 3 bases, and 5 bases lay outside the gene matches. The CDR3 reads CASSEERGLGNTIYF. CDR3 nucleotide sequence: TGTGCCAGCAGTGAGGAGAGGGGGCTTGGAAACACCATATATTTT.

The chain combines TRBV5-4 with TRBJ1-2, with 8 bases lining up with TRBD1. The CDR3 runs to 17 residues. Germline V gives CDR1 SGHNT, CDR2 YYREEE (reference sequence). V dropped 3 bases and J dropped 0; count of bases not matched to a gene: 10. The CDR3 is CASSSIGQGRTNYGYTF. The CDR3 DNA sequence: TGTGCCAGCAGCTCAATTGGACAGGGAAGAACTAACTATGGCTACACCTTC.

The DNA of the CDR3 is TGTGCCAGCAGCTTACAGGGGGCGCGGGATGGCTACACCTTC. Residues: CASSLQGARDGYTF. The V and J genes are TRBV7-8 and TRBJ1-2; 8 nucleotides align to TRBD1. V lost 2 bases to trimming and J lost 6 bases; unmatched junction nucleotides: 5. The germline CDR1 and CDR2 sequences are SGHVS and FQNEAQ. The CDR3 spans 14 residues.

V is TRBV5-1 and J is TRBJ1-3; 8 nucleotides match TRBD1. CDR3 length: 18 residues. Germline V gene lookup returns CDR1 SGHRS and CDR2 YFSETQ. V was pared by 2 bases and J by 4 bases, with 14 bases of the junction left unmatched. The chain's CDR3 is CASSFGAGGATSGNTIYF. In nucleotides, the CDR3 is TGCGCCAGCAGCTTCGGCGCAGGGGGCGCGACGTCCGGAAACACCATATATTTT.

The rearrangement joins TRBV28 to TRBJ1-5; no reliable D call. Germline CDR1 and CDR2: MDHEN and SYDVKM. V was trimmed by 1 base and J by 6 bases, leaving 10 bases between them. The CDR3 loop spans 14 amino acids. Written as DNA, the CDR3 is TGTGCCAGCAGTTTATCTTCCGACATTCAGCCCCAGCATTTT. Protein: CASSLSSDIQPQHF.

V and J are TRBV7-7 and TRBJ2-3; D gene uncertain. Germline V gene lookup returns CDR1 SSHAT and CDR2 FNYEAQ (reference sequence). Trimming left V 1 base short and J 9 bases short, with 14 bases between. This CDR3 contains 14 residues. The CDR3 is CASSLGSDSKTQYF. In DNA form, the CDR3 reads TGTGCCAGCAGCTTAGGATCCGACTCAAAGACGCAGTATTTT.

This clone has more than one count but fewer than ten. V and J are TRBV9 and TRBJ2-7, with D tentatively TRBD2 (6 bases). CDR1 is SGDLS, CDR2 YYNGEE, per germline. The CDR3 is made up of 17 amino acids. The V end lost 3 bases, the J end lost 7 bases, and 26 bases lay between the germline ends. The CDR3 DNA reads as TGTGCCAGCAGCGATGGGGTAGGGGACTCCGGGCCTAAAGAGCAGTACTTC. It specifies CASSDGVGDSGPKEQYF.

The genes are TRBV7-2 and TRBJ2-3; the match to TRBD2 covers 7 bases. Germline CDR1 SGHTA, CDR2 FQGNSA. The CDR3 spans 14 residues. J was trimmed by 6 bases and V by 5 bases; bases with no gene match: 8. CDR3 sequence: CASSTGGDLDTQYF. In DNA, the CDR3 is TGTGCCAGCAGCACTGGGGGGGACCTTGATACGCAGTATTTT.

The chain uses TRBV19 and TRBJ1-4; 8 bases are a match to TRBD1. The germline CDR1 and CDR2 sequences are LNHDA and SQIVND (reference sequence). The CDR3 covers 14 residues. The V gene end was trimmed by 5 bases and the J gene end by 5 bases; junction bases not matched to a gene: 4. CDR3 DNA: TGTGCCAGTAGTGGAAGGACAGGGAATGAAAAACTGTTTTTT. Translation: CASSGRTGNEKLFF.

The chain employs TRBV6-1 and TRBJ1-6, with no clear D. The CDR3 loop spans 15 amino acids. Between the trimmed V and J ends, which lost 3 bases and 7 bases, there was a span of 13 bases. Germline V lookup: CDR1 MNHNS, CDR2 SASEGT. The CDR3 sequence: CASSDTRHSNSPLHF. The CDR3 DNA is TGTGCCAGCAGTGACACCCGCCACTCCAATTCACCCCTCCACTTT.

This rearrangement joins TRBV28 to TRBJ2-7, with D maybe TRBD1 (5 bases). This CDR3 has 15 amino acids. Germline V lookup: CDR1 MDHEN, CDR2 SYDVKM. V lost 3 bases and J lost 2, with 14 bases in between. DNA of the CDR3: TGTGCCAGCAGTTTTTTCCGGACATTACCCTACGAGCAGTACTTC. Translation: CASSFFRTLPYEQYF. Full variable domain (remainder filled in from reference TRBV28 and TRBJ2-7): DVKVTQSSRYLVKRTGEKVFLECVQDMDHENMFWYRQDPGLGLRLIYFSYDVKMKEKGDIPEGYSVSREKKERFSLILESASTNQTSMYLCASSFFRTLPYEQYFGPGTRLTVT.

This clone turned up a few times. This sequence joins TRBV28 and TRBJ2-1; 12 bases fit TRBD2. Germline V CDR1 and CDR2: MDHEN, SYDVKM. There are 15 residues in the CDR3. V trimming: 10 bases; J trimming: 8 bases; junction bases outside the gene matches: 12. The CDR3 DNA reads TGTGCCACCGAAAGACTAGCGGGGGCGGGCTATGAGCAGTTCTTC. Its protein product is CATERLAGAGYEQFF.

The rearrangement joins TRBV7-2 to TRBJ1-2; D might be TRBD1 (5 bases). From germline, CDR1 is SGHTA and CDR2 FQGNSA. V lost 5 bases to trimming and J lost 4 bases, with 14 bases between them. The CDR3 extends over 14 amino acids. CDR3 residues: CASSVTGLSYGYTF. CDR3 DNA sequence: TGTGCCAGCAGCGTAACGGGACTTAGCTATGGCTACACCTTC. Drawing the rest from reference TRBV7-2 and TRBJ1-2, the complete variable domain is GAGVSQSPSNKVTEKGKDVELRCDPISGHTALYWYRQSLGQGLEFLIYFQGNSAPDKSGLPSDRFSAERTGGSVSTLTIQRTQQEDSAVYLCASSVTGLSYGYTFGSGTRLTVV.

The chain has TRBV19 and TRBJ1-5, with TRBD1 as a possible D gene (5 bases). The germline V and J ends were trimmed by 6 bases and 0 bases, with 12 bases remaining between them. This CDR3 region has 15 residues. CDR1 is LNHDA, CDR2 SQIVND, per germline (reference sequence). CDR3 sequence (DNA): TGTGCCAGTAGGGCAGGGTTATATAGCAATCAGCCCCAGCATTTT. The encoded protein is CASRAGLYSNQPQHF.

The CDR3 protein is CASSELAGGLQSSGELFF. The CDR3 nucleotides read TGTGCCAGCAGCGAACTAGCGGGGGGGCTGCAATCCTCAGGGGAGCTGTTTTTT. V is TRBV7-9 and J is TRBJ2-2; TRBD2 aligns across 13 bases. After removal of 5 bases from V and 8 bases from J, the junction contained 14 bases not matched to a gene. The CDR3 has 18 residues. In germline, CDR1 is SEHNR, CDR2 FQNEAQ (reference sequence). Looking up the rest from reference TRBV7-9 and TRBJ2-2 gives the full variable domain: DTGVSQNPRHKITKRGQNVTFRCDPISEHNRLYWYRQTLGQGPEFLTYFQNEAQLEKSRLLSDRFSAERPKGSFSTLEIQRTEQGDSAMYLCASSELAGGLQSSGELFFGEGSRLTVL.

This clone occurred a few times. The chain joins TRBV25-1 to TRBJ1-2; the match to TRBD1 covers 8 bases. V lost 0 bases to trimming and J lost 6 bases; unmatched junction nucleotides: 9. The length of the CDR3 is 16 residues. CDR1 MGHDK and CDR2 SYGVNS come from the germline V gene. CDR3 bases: TGTGCCAGCAGTGAATATAGGGGGGGACAGGACGATGGCTACACCTTC. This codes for CASSEYRGGQDDGYTF.

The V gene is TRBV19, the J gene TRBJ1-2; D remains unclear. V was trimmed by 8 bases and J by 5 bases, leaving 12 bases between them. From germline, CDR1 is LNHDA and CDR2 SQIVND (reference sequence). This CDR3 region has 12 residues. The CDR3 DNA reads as TGTGCCAGTTTTAGACAACCATATGGCTACACCTTC. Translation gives CASFRQPYGYTF.